The 10 T cell receptor beta chains given below trace back to one sample, sequenced in a study of control samples from healthy donors and cancer patients. Profiling relied on immunoSEQ multiplex PCR, and the TCRdb table lists in-frame clones only, not all of them. The sample lists about 150,000 clones; 93% were seen once. The sample comprised blood. Receptors originate from a man between 18 and 29 years old in good health.

The chain carries TRBV11-3 and TRBJ2-3; tentative D call: TRBD1 (5 bases). This CDR3 has 15 residues. V dropped 1 base and J dropped 3 bases, with 11 bases sitting between them. CDR1 and CDR2 (germline): SGHNT, YENEEA. Here the CDR3 reads CASSLGVSGTDTQYF. The CDR3 nucleotides read TGTGCCAGCAGCTTAGGGGTTTCAGGGACAGATACGCAGTATTTT. Complete variable domain (other parts from reference TRBV11-3 and TRBJ2-3): EAGVVQSPRYKIIEKKQPVAFWCNPISGHNTLYWYLQNLGQGPELLIRYENEEAVDDSQLPKDRFSAERLKGVDSTLKIQPAELGDSAVYLCASSLGVSGTDTQYFGPGTRLTVL.

The chain has TRBV4-2 and TRBJ2-7; the D is unclear. Germline values: CDR1 LGHNA, CDR2 YNFKEQ. V was cut by 0 bases and J by 6 bases, with 18 bases left in between. The CDR3 loop spans 16 amino acids. The CDR3 reads CASSQDTLGRPLEQYF. The CDR3 DNA sequence: TGTGCCAGCAGCCAAGATACCCTAGGTCGTCCCCTCGAGCAGTACTTC.

In DNA form, the CDR3 reads TGTGCCAGCAAAAGACTAGCCGGGGAGCTGTTTTTT. Its protein product is CASKRLAGELFF. V usage is TRBV27 and J usage is TRBJ2-2, with D tentatively TRBD2 (6 bases). This CDR3 has 12 amino acids. V dropped 7 bases and J dropped 6 bases, with 9 bases sitting between them. CDR1 and CDR2 (germline): MNHEY, SMNVEV (reference sequence).

V and J are TRBV18 and TRBJ1-1; 8 positions agree with TRBD1. The CDR3 runs 17 residues. The germline V gene encodes CDR1 KGHSH and CDR2 LQKENI. J gave up 0 bases and V 1 base, and 7 bases lay outside the gene matches. The CDR3 coding sequence is TGTGCCAGCTCACCACAACTGGCAGGGGGCGTGAACACTGAAGCTTTCTTT. It yields the protein CASSPQLAGGVNTEAFF.

The V call is TRBV11-2, the J call TRBJ2-7; D uncertain. V lost 0 bases, J lost 6 bases, and 6 bases lay in between. The CDR3 extends over 12 amino acids. In germline, CDR1 is SGHAT, CDR2 FQNNGV. The CDR3 reads CASSLESPEQYF. The CDR3 region has the DNA TGTGCCAGCAGCTTAGAATCCCCCGAGCAGTACTTC.

This clone was detected only a few times. The chain employs TRBV15 and TRBJ1-1; D not resolved. Germline lookup yields CDR1 LNHNV and CDR2 YYDKDF (reference sequence). This CDR3 has 17 amino acids. The germline V and J ends were trimmed by 1 base and 0 bases, with 15 bases remaining between them. This chain's CDR3 is CATSRVRTDGLNTEAFF. The DNA of the CDR3 is TGTGCCACCAGCAGAGTCCGAACGGACGGCTTGAACACTGAAGCTTTCTTT.

The chain carries TRBV11-2 and TRBJ2-7, with a possible D match to TRBD2 (5 bases). The CDR3 consists of 13 residues. Trimming pared 5 bases from V and 2 bases from J, leaving 10 bases between. Germline CDR1 and CDR2: SGHAT and FQNNGV. Here the CDR3 DNA reads TGTGCCAGCAGCGGAGGACTTACCTACGAGCAGTACTTC. It is translated as CASSGGLTYEQYF. Full variable domain (outside the CDR3, taken from reference TRBV11-2 and TRBJ2-7): EAGVAQSPRYKIIEKRQSVAFWCNPISGHATLYWYQQILGQGPKLLIQFQNNGVVDDSQLPKDRFSAERLKGVDSTLKIQPAKLEDSAVYLCASSGGLTYEQYFGPGTRLTVT.

The chain carries TRBV4-3 and TRBJ1-6; D ambiguous. This CDR3 spans 13 amino acids. The germline CDR1 and CDR2 sequences are LGHNA and YSLEER. V was pared by 0 bases and J by 7 bases, with 4 bases between. The CDR3 here is CASSQDVNSPLHF. The CDR3 DNA reads as TGCGCCAGCAGCCAAGACGTAAATTCACCCCTCCACTTT.

The chain is built from TRBV11-2 and TRBJ1-2; the D is unclear. Germline CDR1 reads SGHAT; CDR2 reads FQNNGV. The CDR3 has 14 residues. The ends were cut back, 5 bases at V and 4 bases at J, with 14 bases in the middle. In DNA, the CDR3 is TGTGCCAGCAGCGTTGGATTTCTCGGCTATGGCTACACCTTC. Protein product: CASSVGFLGYGYTF.

The table lists this clone with a few counts. V gene TRBV7-9 combines with J gene TRBJ2-2, with a weak D call TRBD2 (6 bases). With 4 bases removed from V and 6 bases from J, the gap between germline ends came to 15 bases. The CDR3 has 15 residues. Germline CDR1 is SEHNR and CDR2 is FQNEAQ (reference sequence). The CDR3 nucleotides are TGTGCCAGCAGCTCTCGAAGACTAGGGGCCGGGGAGCTGTTTTTT. Residues: CASSSRRLGAGELFF.